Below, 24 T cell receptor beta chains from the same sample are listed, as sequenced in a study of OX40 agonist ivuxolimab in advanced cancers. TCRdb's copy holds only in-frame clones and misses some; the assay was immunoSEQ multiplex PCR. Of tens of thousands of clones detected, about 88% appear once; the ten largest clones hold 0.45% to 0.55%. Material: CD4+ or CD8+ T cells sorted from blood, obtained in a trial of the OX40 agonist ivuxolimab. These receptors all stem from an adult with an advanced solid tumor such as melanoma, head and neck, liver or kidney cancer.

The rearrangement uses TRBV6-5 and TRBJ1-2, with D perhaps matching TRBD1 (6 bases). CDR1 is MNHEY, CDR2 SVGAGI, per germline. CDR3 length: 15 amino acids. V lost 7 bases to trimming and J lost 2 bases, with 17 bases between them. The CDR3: CASTLGQGRNYGYTF. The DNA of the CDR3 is TGTGCCAGCACTTTAGGTCAGGGGAGGAACTATGGCTACACCTTC.

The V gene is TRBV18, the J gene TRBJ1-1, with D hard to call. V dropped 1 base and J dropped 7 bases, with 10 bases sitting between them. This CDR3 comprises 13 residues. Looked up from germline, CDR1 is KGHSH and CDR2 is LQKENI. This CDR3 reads CASSPQGWGEAFF. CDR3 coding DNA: TGTGCCAGCTCACCACAGGGCTGGGGTGAAGCTTTCTTT. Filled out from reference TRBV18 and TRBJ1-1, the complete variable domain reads NAGVMQNPRHLVRRRGQEARLRCSPMKGHSHVYWYRQLPEEGLKFMVYLQKENIIDESGMPKERFSAEFPKEGPSILRIQQVVRGDSAAYFCASSPQGWGEAFFGQGTRLTVV.

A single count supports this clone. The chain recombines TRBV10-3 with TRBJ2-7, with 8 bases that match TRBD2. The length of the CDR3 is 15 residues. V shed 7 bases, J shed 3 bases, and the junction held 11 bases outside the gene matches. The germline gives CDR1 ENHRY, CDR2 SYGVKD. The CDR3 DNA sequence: TGTGCCATCAATTCAGCGGGAGAAGTAGGCTACGAGCAGTACTTC. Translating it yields CAINSAGEVGYEQYF.

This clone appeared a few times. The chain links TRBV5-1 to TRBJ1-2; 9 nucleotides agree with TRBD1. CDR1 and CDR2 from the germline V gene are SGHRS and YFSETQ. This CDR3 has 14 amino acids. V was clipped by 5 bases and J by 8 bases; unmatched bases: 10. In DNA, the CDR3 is TGCGCCAGCAGTCGGGACAGGGAATTATCGGGCTACACCTTC. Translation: CASSRDRELSGYTF. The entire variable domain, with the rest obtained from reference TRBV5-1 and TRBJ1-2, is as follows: KAGVTQTPRYLIKTRGQQVTLSCSPISGHRSVSWYQQTPGQGLQFLFEYFSETQRNKGNFPGRFSGRQFSNSRSEMNVSTLELGDSALYLCASSRDRELSGYTFGSGTRLTVV.

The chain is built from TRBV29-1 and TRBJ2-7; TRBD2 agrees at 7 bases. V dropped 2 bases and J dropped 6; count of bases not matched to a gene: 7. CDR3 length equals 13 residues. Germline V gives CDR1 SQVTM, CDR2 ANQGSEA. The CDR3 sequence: CSVEFGLVAEQYF. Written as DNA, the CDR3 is TGCAGCGTTGAATTCGGACTAGTGGCCGAGCAGTACTTC.

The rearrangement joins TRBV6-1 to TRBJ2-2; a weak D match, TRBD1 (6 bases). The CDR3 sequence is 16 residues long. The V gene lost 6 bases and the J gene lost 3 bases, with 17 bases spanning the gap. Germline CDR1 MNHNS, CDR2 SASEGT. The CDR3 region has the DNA TGTGCCAGCAGGGAAAGGGGGATTCTGGACACCGGGGAGCTGTTTTTT. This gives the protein CASRERGILDTGELFF.

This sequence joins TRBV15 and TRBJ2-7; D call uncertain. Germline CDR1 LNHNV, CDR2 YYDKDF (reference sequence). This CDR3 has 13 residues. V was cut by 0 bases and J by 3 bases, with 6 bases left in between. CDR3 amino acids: CATSREQFYEQYF. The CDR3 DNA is TGTGCCACCAGCAGAGAGCAGTTCTACGAGCAGTACTTC.

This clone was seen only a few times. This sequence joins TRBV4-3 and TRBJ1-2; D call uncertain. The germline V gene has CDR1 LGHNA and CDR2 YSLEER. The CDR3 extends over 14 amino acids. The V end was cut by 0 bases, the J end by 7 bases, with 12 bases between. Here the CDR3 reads CASSQDLGNAGYTF. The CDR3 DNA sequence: TGCGCCAGCAGCCAAGATTTGGGGAATGCTGGCTACACCTTC.

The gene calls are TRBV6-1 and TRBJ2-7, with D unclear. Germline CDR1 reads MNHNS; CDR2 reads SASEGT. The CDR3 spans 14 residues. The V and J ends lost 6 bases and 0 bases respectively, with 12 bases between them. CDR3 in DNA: TGTGCCAGCAGGGTGACGCTAAGCTCCTACGAGCAGTACTTC. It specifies CASRVTLSSYEQYF.

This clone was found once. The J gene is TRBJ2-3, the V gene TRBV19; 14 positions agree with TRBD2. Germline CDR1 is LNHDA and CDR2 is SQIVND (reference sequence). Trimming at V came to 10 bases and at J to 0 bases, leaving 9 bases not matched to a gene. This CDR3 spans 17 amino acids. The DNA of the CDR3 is TGTGCCACCACGCCCCGGACTAGCGGGGGGAGCACAGATACGCAGTATTTT. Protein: CATTPRTSGGSTDTQYF.

The CDR3 sequence is CASSLASGTAYEQYF. The CDR3 region has the DNA TGCGCCAGCAGCTTGGCCTCAGGGACCGCCTACGAGCAGTACTTC. The chain is built from TRBV5-1 and TRBJ2-7; D assignment may be TRBD1 or TRBD2 (5 bases each). Trimming cost V 0 bases and J 2 bases, with 12 bases left between them. CDR3 size: 15 residues. Germline-derived CDR1 and CDR2 are SGHRS and YFSETQ.

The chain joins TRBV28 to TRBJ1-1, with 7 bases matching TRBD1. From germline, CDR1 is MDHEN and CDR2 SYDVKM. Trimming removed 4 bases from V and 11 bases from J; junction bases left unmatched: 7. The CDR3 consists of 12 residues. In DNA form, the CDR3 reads TGTGCCAGCAGTTACCGGGACAGAGGGGCTTTCTTT. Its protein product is CASSYRDRGAFF.

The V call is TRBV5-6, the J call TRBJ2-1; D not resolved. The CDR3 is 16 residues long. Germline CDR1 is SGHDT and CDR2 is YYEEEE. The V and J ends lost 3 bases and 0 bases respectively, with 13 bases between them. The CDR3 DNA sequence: TGTGCCAGCAGCTCACTCTACTCACGCTCCTACAATGAGCAGTTCTTC. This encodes CASSSLYSRSYNEQFF.

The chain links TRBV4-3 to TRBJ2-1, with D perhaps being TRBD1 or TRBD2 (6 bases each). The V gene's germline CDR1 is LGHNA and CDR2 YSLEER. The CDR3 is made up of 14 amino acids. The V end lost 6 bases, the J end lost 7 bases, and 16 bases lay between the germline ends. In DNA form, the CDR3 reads TGCGCCAGCAGAGAAAAGGGGGGCGATAATGAGCAGTTCTTC. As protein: CASREKGGDNEQFF.

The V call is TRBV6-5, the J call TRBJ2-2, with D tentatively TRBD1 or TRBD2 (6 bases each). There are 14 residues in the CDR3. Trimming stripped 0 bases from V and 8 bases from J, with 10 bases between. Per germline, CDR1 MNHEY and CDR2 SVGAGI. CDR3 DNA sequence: TGTGCCAGCAGTTACTCCCGGGGGCTGGGGGAGCTGTTTTTT. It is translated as CASSYSRGLGELFF.

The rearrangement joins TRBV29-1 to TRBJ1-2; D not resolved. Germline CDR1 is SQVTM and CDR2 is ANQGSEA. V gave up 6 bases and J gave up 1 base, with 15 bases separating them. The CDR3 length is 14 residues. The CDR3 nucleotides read TGCAGCGTCAACGAGGCGGGGATTAACTATGGCTACACCTTC. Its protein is CSVNEAGINYGYTF.

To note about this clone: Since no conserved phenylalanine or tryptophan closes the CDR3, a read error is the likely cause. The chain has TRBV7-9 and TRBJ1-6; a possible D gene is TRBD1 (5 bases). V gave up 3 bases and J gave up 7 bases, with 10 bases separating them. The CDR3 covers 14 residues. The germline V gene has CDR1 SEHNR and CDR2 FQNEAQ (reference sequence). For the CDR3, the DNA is TGTGCCAGCAGCTTTCGGGGCGGGAATTCACCCCTCCACCTT. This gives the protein CASSFRGGNSPLHL.

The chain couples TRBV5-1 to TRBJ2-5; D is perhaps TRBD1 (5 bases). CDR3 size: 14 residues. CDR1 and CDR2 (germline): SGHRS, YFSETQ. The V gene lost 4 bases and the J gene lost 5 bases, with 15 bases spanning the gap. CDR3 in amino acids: CASSPISGRETQYF. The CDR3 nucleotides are TGCGCCAGCAGCCCTATATCAGGGCGGGAGACCCAGTACTTC.

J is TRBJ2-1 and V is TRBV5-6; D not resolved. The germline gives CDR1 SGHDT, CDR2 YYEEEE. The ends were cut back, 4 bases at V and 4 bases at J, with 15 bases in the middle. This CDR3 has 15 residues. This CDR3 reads CASSHPFLLYNEQFF. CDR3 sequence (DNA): TGTGCCAGCAGCCATCCATTTCTACTTTACAATGAGCAGTTCTTC.

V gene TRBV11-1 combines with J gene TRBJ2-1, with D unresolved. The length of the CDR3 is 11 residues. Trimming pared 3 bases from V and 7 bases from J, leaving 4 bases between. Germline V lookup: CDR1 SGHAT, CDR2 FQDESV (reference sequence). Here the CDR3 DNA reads TGTGCCAGCAGCTTCAGTAATGAGCAGTTCTTC. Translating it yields CASSFSNEQFF.

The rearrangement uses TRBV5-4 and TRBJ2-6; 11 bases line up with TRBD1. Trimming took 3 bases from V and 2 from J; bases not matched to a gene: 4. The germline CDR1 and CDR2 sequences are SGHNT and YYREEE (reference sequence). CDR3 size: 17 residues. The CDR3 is CASSSPGQGAGANVLTF. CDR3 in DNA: TGTGCCAGCAGCTCCCCGGGACAGGGGGCTGGGGCCAACGTCCTGACTTTC.

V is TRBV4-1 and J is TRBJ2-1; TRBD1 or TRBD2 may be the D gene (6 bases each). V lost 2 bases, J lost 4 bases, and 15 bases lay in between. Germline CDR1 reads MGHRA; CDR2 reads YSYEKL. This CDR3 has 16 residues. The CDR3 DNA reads TGCGCCAGCAGCCAAAGAAGGGGGGTAACTTACAATGAGCAGTTCTTC. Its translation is CASSQRRGVTYNEQFF.

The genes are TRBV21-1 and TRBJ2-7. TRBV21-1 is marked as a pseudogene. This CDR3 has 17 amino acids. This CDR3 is CASSLHPPLGPPYEQYF. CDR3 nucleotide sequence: TGTGCCAGCAGCCTTCACCCCCCCCTAGGGCCCCCTTACGAGCAGTACTTC.

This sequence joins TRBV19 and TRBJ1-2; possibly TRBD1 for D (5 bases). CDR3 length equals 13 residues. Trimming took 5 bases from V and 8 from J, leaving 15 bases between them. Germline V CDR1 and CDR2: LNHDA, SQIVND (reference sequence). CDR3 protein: CASSPGPKGGYTF. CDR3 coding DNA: TGTGCCAGTAGTCCGGGCCCTAAGGGGGGCTACACCTTC.